This entry lists 5 T cell receptor beta chains sequenced from one sample in a study of blood T cell repertoires in COVID-19. The data were produced by immunoSEQ multiplex PCR, yet TCRdb's version contains in-frame clones alone and is incomplete. This sample has tens of thousands of clones, with just under 95% found just once. The sequenced sample was peripheral blood. Every receptor here comes from a human donor with active COVID-19. The donor label of this sample is uncertain.

The CDR3 is CASSLFRRSSYNSPLHF. CDR3 nucleotide sequence: TGTGCCAGCAGTTTATTCCGACGGAGCTCCTATAATTCACCCCTCCACTTT. This sequence joins TRBV28 and TRBJ1-6; D gene uncertain. This CDR3 is built from 17 residues. Germline loops: CDR1 MDHEN, CDR2 SYDVKM. Trimming removed 1 base at V and 0 bases at J, with 10 bases between.

Only one count was recorded for this clone. This chain uses TRBV5-5 with TRBJ2-7; TRBD1 agrees at 7 bases. V was pared by 0 bases and J by 6 bases, with 6 bases of the junction left unmatched. The germline V gene encodes CDR1 SGHKS and CDR2 YYEKEE (reference sequence). The CDR3 has 14 residues. The CDR3 nucleotides read TGTGCCAGCAGCTTGGGAGACAGGGTGGGCGAGCAGTACTTC. Encoded protein: CASSLGDRVGEQYF.

The chain combines TRBV19 with TRBJ2-7, with 8 nucleotides matching TRBD2. V shed 9 bases and J 5 bases; nucleotides not matched to a gene: 9. The CDR3 is made up of 13 amino acids. The V gene's germline CDR1 is LNHDA and CDR2 SQIVND (reference sequence). Here the CDR3 reads CASGRGGVNEQYF. Here the CDR3 DNA reads TGTGCCAGCGGGAGGGGAGGGGTGAACGAGCAGTACTTC.

This clone was detected a few times. The genes are TRBV7-9 and TRBJ2-7, with D possibly TRBD1 on 5 matching bases. The CDR3 runs 12 residues. Germline CDR1 is SEHNR and CDR2 is FQNEAQ (reference sequence). Trimming shortened V by 5 bases and J by 4 bases, and 9 bases separated the two germline ends. The CDR3, as DNA: TGTGCCAGCAGCCATGGGGCTTACGAGCAGTACTTC. As protein: CASSHGAYEQYF.

The chain has TRBV2 and TRBJ2-5; TRBD1 aligns across 10 bases. Germline V CDR1 and CDR2: SNHLY, FYNNEI. This CDR3 has 14 amino acids. V lost 8 bases and J lost 5; bases outside the gene matches: 8. The chain's CDR3 is CASGRQGARETQYF. In DNA form, the CDR3 reads TGTGCCAGCGGAAGACAGGGGGCCCGTGAGACCCAGTACTTC.